The 3 T cell receptor beta chains below come from one sample, sequenced in a study of shared clonotypes between healthy human individuals. Sequenced by immunoSEQ multiplex PCR; TCRdb stores in-frame clones only, minus some. The top ten clones hold about 12% of a sample with around 430,000 clones, roughly 77% of them seen once. The sample taken for sequencing was PBMCs. The source of these receptors is a woman aged 40 to 55 in good health. Some clones in this sample may be carry-over from other donors' samples.

The rearrangement uses TRBV5-5 and TRBJ2-2; 8 bases are shared with TRBD2. This CDR3 is 17 amino acids long. Looked up from germline, CDR1 is SGHKS and CDR2 is YYEKEE (reference sequence). With V trimmed by 1 base and J by 2 bases, 7 bases remained unmatched. The CDR3 protein is CASSLIYGRENTGELFF. The DNA of the CDR3 is TGTGCCAGCAGCTTGATTTACGGGAGGGAAAACACCGGGGAGCTGTTTTTT.

The chain uses TRBV18 and TRBJ2-1; TRBD2 agrees at 8 bases. The CDR3 contains 17 residues. The germline CDR1 and CDR2 sequences are KGHSH and LQKENI. After removal of 3 bases from V and 3 bases from J, the junction contained 10 bases not matched to a gene. The CDR3, as DNA: TGTGCCAGCTCACCCTGGAGCGGGAGAGGGGGCTACAATGAGCAGTTCTTC. Residues: CASSPWSGRGGYNEQFF. The full variable domain, rest sourced from reference TRBV18 and TRBJ2-1, is NAGVMQNPRHLVRRRGQEARLRCSPMKGHSHVYWYRQLPEEGLKFMVYLQKENIIDESGMPKERFSAEFPKEGPSILRIQQVVRGDSAAYFCASSPWSGRGGYNEQFFGPGTRLTVL.

The chain combines TRBV6-5 with TRBJ1-4; a possible D gene is TRBD1 (6 bases). Trimming shortened V by 6 bases and J by 4 bases, and 12 bases separated the two germline ends. Germline V gene sequence: CDR1 MNHEY, CDR2 SVGAGI. The CDR3 length is 14 residues. The CDR3 coding sequence is TGTGCCAGCAGACGTGGACAGAATAATGAAAAACTGTTTTTT. Its translation is CASRRGQNNEKLFF.